The 4 T cell receptor beta chains reported below all come from one sample, sequenced in a study of T cell responses to AZD1222 COVID-19 vaccine. Clones were sequenced by immunoSEQ multiplex PCR, and TCRdb holds only the in-frame ones, with some missing. The sample shows 140,000 to 150,000 clones, over 75% of them seen only once. Sequences were derived from peripheral blood, sampled on day 0 of AZD1222 vaccination. These receptors all stem from an adult in good health.

V is TRBV29-1 and J is TRBJ1-2, with D possibly being TRBD1 (5 bases). The length of the CDR3 is 12 residues. Trimming removed 1 base at V and 4 bases at J, with 7 bases between. Germline V CDR1 and CDR2: SQVTM, ANQGSEA. CDR3 in DNA: TGCAGCGTTGAAGTCGGGGCCTATGGCTACACCTTC. It encodes CSVEVGAYGYTF.

This chain links TRBV5-6 with TRBJ1-5; D uncertain. The CDR3 runs to 15 residues. Germline loops: CDR1 SGHDT, CDR2 YYEEEE. Trimming took off 4 bases at V and 4 bases at J, with 15 bases between the two ends. The CDR3 reads CASSLGGGVNQPQHF. Written as DNA, the CDR3 is TGTGCCAGCAGCCTGGGAGGTGGCGTTAATCAGCCCCAGCATTTT.

This chain connects TRBV2 to TRBJ1-2, with D perhaps TRBD1 (5 bases). The CDR3 sequence is 13 residues long. V lost 2 bases and J lost 4, with 8 bases in between. The germline V gene encodes CDR1 SNHLY and CDR2 FYNNEI. CDR3 protein: CASSEQGGYGYTF. In DNA, the CDR3 is TGTGCCAGCAGTGAACAGGGAGGCTATGGCTACACCTTC.

The chain carries TRBV10-1 and TRBJ2-2; D uncertain. V shed 3 bases and J shed 5 bases, with 4 bases lying between them. From germline, CDR1 is WNHNN and CDR2 SYGVQD (reference sequence). The CDR3 totals 12 residues. In nucleotides, the CDR3 is TGCGCCAGCAGTGACGGGACCGGGGAGCTGTTTTTT. It encodes CASSDGTGELFF.